The text below deals with one T cell receptor (beta chain). Its antigen remains unknown. CDR1 is SGDLS and CDR2 is YYNGEE in the germline V gene. V gave up 0 bases and J gave up 6 bases; unmatched junction bases: 11. CDR3 size: 18 residues. The sorted Tregs were CD4+CD25+CD127-/low cells. Full-length variable regions came from constant-region reverse primers plus semi-nested Nested Universal Primer A PCR. TCRdb passed the 5' RACE reads through MiXCR, listing each CDR3 protein once. The sample carries 62,000 or so distinct CDR3 sequences, roughly 28% recorded once. Overall study findings and caveats: Greatest tumor Treg TCR overlap was with tumor naive CD4+ cells. Tumor memory CD4+ T cell TCR gene usage was found to cluster with blood and lymph node memory CD4+ cells and with lymph node naive CD4+ cells.

This chain uses TRBV9 with TRBJ2-1; the match to TRBD2 covers 11 bases. Sequenced material: tumor-infiltrating Tregs sorted from the breast tumor. The clonotype comes from a female donor with breast cancer. The DNA of the CDR3 is TGTGCCAGCAGCGTAGAGGGGGGGGGACTAGCGGCCCTCAATGAGCAGTTCTTC. Its translation is CASSVEGGGLAALNEQFF.